The rows below give T cell receptor beta chains drawn from one sample of a study of blood T cell repertoires in COVID-19. Assay: immunoSEQ multiplex PCR; the TCRdb copy retains only in-frame clones and omits some. Found here are about 200,000 clones, 81% of them singletons; the top ten hold approximately 9%. The specimen was PBMCs or T cells enriched from blood (not recorded which). The receptors derive from a woman in her forties or fifties with acute COVID-19. Each CDR3 is given with its conserved first and last residue. Fields, in order: CDR3 protein, CDR3 DNA, D gene, V gene, J gene, clone size. The D gene is left open where the match is weak. Part of the rows lack a size; the others show once, few, many or a class for expanded clones.

CDR3 protein: CASRETRSGGNQETQYF
CDR3 DNA: TGTGCCAGCAGAGAAACCCGAAGCGGGGGGAACCAAGAGACCCAGTACTTC
D gene: TRBD2
V gene: TRBV2
J gene: TRBJ2-5
clone size: few

CDR3 protein: CASWGLAGGCWFF
CDR3 DNA: TGCGCCAGCTGGGGACTAGCGGGAGGATGTTGGTTCTTC
D gene: TRBD2
V gene: TRBV10-1
J gene: TRBJ2-1
clone size: -

CDR3 protein: CASSRDRGETQYF
CDR3 DNA: TGCGCCAGCAGCCGAGACAGGGGAGAGACCCAGTACTTC
D gene: TRBD1
V gene: TRBV4-3
J gene: TRBJ2-5
clone size: once

CDR3 protein: CASRGALPPYEQYF
CDR3 DNA: TGTGCCAGCAGGGGCGCGCTACCCCCCTACGAGCAGTACTTC
D gene: -
V gene: TRBV14
J gene: TRBJ2-7
clone size: few

CDR3 protein: CASSTSGILQYF
CDR3 DNA: TGCGCCAGCAGCACCAGCGGGATTTTGCAGTACTTC
D gene: TRBD2
V gene: TRBV5-1
J gene: TRBJ2-7
clone size: -

CDR3 protein: CASSQELAGGVNIQYF
CDR3 DNA: TGTGCCAGCAGCCAAGAATTAGCGGGAGGCGTAAACATTCAGTACTTC
D gene: TRBD2
V gene: TRBV3-1/TRBV3-2
J gene: TRBJ2-4
clone size: -

CDR3 protein: CASSQGLAGGPYEQYF
CDR3 DNA: TGTGCCAGCAGCCAAGGGCTAGCGGGAGGGCCGTACGAGCAGTACTTC
D gene: TRBD2
V gene: TRBV14
J gene: TRBJ2-7
clone size: -

CDR3 protein: CASSQGRGRHSPLHF
CDR3 DNA: TGCGCCAGCAGCCAAGGAAGGGGGCGGCACTCACCCCTCCACTTT
D gene: TRBD1
V gene: TRBV4-3
J gene: TRBJ1-6
clone size: -

CDR3 protein: CASSQSGNTEAFF
CDR3 DNA: TGTGCCAGCAGCCAGTCCGGGAACACTGAAGCTTTCTTT
D gene: -
V gene: TRBV14
J gene: TRBJ1-1
clone size: -

CDR3 protein: CASSYSLAGDPSYEQYF
CDR3 DNA: TGTGCCAGCAGTTATTCCCTAGCGGGAGACCCCTCCTACGAGCAGTACTTC
D gene: TRBD2
V gene: TRBV6-2/TRBV6-3
J gene: TRBJ2-7
clone size: -

CDR3 protein: CASSSGGITGELFF
CDR3 DNA: TGTGCCAGCAGTTCAGGGGGGATCACCGGGGAGCTGTTTTTT
D gene: -
V gene: TRBV6-2/TRBV6-3
J gene: TRBJ2-2
clone size: -

CDR3 protein: CASTRQGQGGGQPQHF
CDR3 DNA: TGTGCCAGTACCCGACAGGGACAGGGGGGGGGTCAGCCCCAGCATTTT
D gene: TRBD1
V gene: TRBV19
J gene: TRBJ1-5
clone size: -

CDR3 protein: CASSWRGGETQYF
CDR3 DNA: TGTGCCAGCAGTTGGCGGGGAGGGGAGACCCAGTACTTC
D gene: TRBD2
V gene: TRBV27
J gene: TRBJ2-5
clone size: -

CDR3 protein: CASIQGNGYTF
CDR3 DNA: TGTGCCAGCATCCAGGGGAATGGCTACACCTTC
D gene: -
V gene: TRBV19
J gene: TRBJ1-2
clone size: -

CDR3 protein: CASRVTGGREQFF
CDR3 DNA: TGTGCCAGCAGAGTGACAGGGGGCCGTGAGCAGTTCTTC
D gene: TRBD1
V gene: TRBV2
J gene: TRBJ2-1
clone size: -

CDR3 protein: CASSPAWGAGANVLTF
CDR3 DNA: TGTGCCAGTAGTCCCGCATGGGGGGCTGGGGCCAACGTCCTGACTTTC
D gene: -
V gene: TRBV19
J gene: TRBJ2-6
clone size: -

CDR3 protein: CASSTYNGTSGGAGPFYEQYF
CDR3 DNA: TGTGCCAGTAGTACCTACAATGGGACTAGCGGGGGGGCCGGTCCCTTTTACGAGCAGTACTTC
D gene: TRBD2
V gene: TRBV19
J gene: TRBJ2-7
clone size: -

CDR3 protein: CASSVAGGGAGGRENEQFF
CDR3 DNA: TGTGCCAGCAGCGTAGCCGGAGGTGGCGCGGGGGGCCGAGAGAATGAGCAGTTCTTC
D gene: TRBD2
V gene: TRBV9
J gene: TRBJ2-1
clone size: -

CDR3 protein: CASSPGPAGTQYF
CDR3 DNA: TGCGCCAGCAGCCCAGGGCCAGCAGGGACCCAGTACTTC
D gene: -
V gene: TRBV5-1
J gene: TRBJ2-5
clone size: -

CDR3 protein: CASRKPSGHNEQFF
CDR3 DNA: TGTGCCAGCAGGAAGCCTAGCGGTCACAATGAGCAGTTCTTC
D gene: TRBD2
V gene: TRBV6-5
J gene: TRBJ2-1
clone size: -

CDR3 protein: CASREAGHSGRETYEQYF
CDR3 DNA: TGTGCCAGCAGGGAGGCGGGCCATAGCGGCAGAGAAACCTACGAGCAGTACTTC
D gene: -
V gene: TRBV7-2
J gene: TRBJ2-7
clone size: -

CDR3 protein: CASSVPYPSNAEAFF
CDR3 DNA: TGTGCCAGCAGCGTCCCCTACCCGTCAAATGCTGAAGCTTTCTTT
D gene: -
V gene: TRBV11-3
J gene: TRBJ1-1
clone size: -

CDR3 protein: CASSQSEAGSFYNEQFF
CDR3 DNA: TGCGCCAGCAGTCAATCCGAGGCAGGGTCCTTCTACAATGAGCAGTTCTTC
D gene: -
V gene: TRBV23-1
J gene: TRBJ2-1
clone size: few

CDR3 protein: CASQGQGDEKLFF
CDR3 DNA: TGTGCCAGCCAGGGGCAAGGAGATGAAAAACTGTTTTTT
D gene: -
V gene: TRBV7-9
J gene: TRBJ1-4
clone size: -

CDR3 protein: CAWKDRHYNSPLHF
CDR3 DNA: TGTGCCTGGAAGGACAGGCACTATAATTCACCCCTCCACTTT
D gene: TRBD1
V gene: TRBV30
J gene: TRBJ1-6
clone size: -

CDR3 protein: CASSPFLWDTGIF
CDR3 DNA: TGTGCCAGCAGTCCGTTTTTATGGGACACTGGGATTTTT
D gene: -
V gene: TRBV28
J gene: TRBJ1-4
clone size: -

CDR3 protein: CASSSGWGQGYTF
CDR3 DNA: TGTGCCAGCAGCTCGGGTTGGGGGCAGGGCTACACCTTC
D gene: -
V gene: TRBV5-4
J gene: TRBJ1-2
clone size: -

CDR3 protein: CSASPGTSYEQYF
CDR3 DNA: TGCAGTGCTAGTCCCGGGACTTCTTACGAGCAGTACTTC
D gene: -
V gene: TRBV20-1
J gene: TRBJ2-7
clone size: -

CDR3 protein: CAAVGAGTGPYEQYF
CDR3 DNA: TGTGCCGCAGTGGGGGCCGGGACAGGGCCCTACGAGCAGTACTTC
D gene: TRBD1
V gene: TRBV2
J gene: TRBJ2-7
clone size: -

CDR3 protein: CASSVGVGAGELFF
CDR3 DNA: TGTGCCAGCAGCGTAGGTGTAGGGGCCGGGGAGCTGTTTTTT
D gene: -
V gene: TRBV9
J gene: TRBJ2-2
clone size: -

CDR3 protein: CASPRAGTINQPQHF
CDR3 DNA: TGCGCCAGCCCTCGAGCCGGGACTATCAATCAGCCCCAGCATTTT
D gene: -
V gene: TRBV23-1
J gene: TRBJ1-5
clone size: -

CDR3 protein: CASSLVTREYEQYF
CDR3 DNA: TGTGCCAGCAGCTTGGTGACTAGGGAGTACGAGCAGTACTTC
D gene: -
V gene: TRBV7-2
J gene: TRBJ2-7
clone size: -

CDR3 protein: CASSQRTGSDEQYF
CDR3 DNA: TGCGCCAGCAGCCAGAGGACAGGGAGCGACGAGCAGTACTTC
D gene: TRBD1
V gene: TRBV4-1
J gene: TRBJ2-7
clone size: -

CDR3 protein: CASSEKTGGASGANVLTF
CDR3 DNA: TGTGCCAGCAGTGAGAAGACAGGGGGCGCCTCTGGGGCCAACGTCCTGACTTTC
D gene: TRBD1
V gene: TRBV6-1
J gene: TRBJ2-6
clone size: -

CDR3 protein: CASSLRVGYTF
CDR3 DNA: TGCGCCAGCAGTCTGAGGGTGGGATACACCTTC
D gene: -
V gene: TRBV23-1
J gene: TRBJ1-2
clone size: -

CDR3 protein: CASSENGVTGELFF
CDR3 DNA: TGTGCCAGCTCCGAGAACGGGGTGACCGGGGAGCTGTTTTTT
D gene: -
V gene: TRBV18
J gene: TRBJ2-2
clone size: -

CDR3 protein: CASSEAQKNTGELFF
CDR3 DNA: TGTGCCAGCAGTGAGGCCCAGAAGAACACCGGGGAGCTGTTTTTT
D gene: -
V gene: TRBV6-1
J gene: TRBJ2-2
clone size: -

CDR3 protein: CSAWNRDRQFF
CDR3 DNA: TGCAGTGCTTGGAACCGGGACAGGCAGTTCTTC
D gene: TRBD1
V gene: TRBV20-1
J gene: TRBJ2-1
clone size: -

CDR3 protein: CATSVAGGGETQYF
CDR3 DNA: TGTGCCACCAGTGTGGCGGGGGGGGGAGAGACCCAGTACTTC
D gene: TRBD2
V gene: TRBV24-1
J gene: TRBJ2-5
clone size: -

CDR3 protein: CAWGRDWTQYF
CDR3 DNA: TGTGCCTGGGGCAGGGACTGGACCCAGTACTTC
D gene: -
V gene: TRBV30
J gene: TRBJ2-5
clone size: -

CDR3 protein: CASSPGGVGEKLFF
CDR3 DNA: TGTGCCAGCAGCCCAGGAGGGGTAGGTGAAAAACTGTTTTTT
D gene: -
V gene: TRBV28
J gene: TRBJ1-4
clone size: once

CDR3 protein: CATSRGGTSNYEQYF
CDR3 DNA: TGTGCCACCAGCAGGGGGGGTACTTCCAACTACGAGCAGTACTTC
D gene: -
V gene: TRBV15
J gene: TRBJ2-7
clone size: -

CDR3 protein: CASSEALGQGSGANVLTF
CDR3 DNA: TGTGCCAGCAGTGAAGCGCTAGGACAGGGTTCCGGGGCCAACGTCCTGACTTTC
D gene: TRBD1
V gene: TRBV6-1
J gene: TRBJ2-6
clone size: -

CDR3 protein: CATSRSLPDTQYF
CDR3 DNA: TGTGCCACCAGCCGCAGTCTTCCAGATACGCAGTATTTT
D gene: -
V gene: TRBV15
J gene: TRBJ2-3
clone size: once

CDR3 protein: CASSQATGEKLFF
CDR3 DNA: TGCGCCAGCAGCCAAGCTACAGGTGAAAAACTGTTTTTT
D gene: -
V gene: TRBV4-3
J gene: TRBJ1-4
clone size: -

CDR3 protein: CASRERDISYEQYF
CDR3 DNA: TGTGCCAGCCGGGAAAGGGACATCTCTTACGAGCAGTACTTC
D gene: -
V gene: TRBV28
J gene: TRBJ2-7
clone size: -

CDR3 protein: CASSVGKEPYQPQHF
CDR3 DNA: TGTGCCAGCAGCGTAGGGAAGGAGCCTTACCAGCCCCAGCATTTT
D gene: -
V gene: TRBV9
J gene: TRBJ1-5
clone size: once

CDR3 protein: CSASPPLAGDTYEQYF
CDR3 DNA: TGCAGTGCTAGTCCGCCACTAGCGGGAGATACCTACGAGCAGTACTTC
D gene: TRBD2
V gene: TRBV20-1
J gene: TRBJ2-7
clone size: many

CDR3 protein: CASSPRSEGSNQPQHF
CDR3 DNA: TGTGCCAGCTCACCAAGATCGGAGGGGAGCAATCAGCCCCAGCATTTT
D gene: -
V gene: TRBV18
J gene: TRBJ1-5
clone size: -

CDR3 protein: CASSTGQGTDTQYF
CDR3 DNA: TGTGCCAGCAGCACGGGACAGGGCACAGATACGCAGTATTTT
D gene: TRBD1
V gene: TRBV7-9
J gene: TRBJ2-3
clone size: -

CDR3 protein: CASSPDTASYNSPLHF
CDR3 DNA: TGTGCCAGCTCACCCGACACCGCATCCTATAATTCACCCCTCCACTTT
D gene: -
V gene: TRBV18
J gene: TRBJ1-6
clone size: -

CDR3 protein: CASSLGTTGMNTEAFF
CDR3 DNA: TGTGCCAGCAGCTTAGGGACCACAGGGATGAACACTGAAGCTTTCTTT
D gene: -
V gene: TRBV7-6
J gene: TRBJ1-1
clone size: -

CDR3 protein: CATSDDGTQETQYF
CDR3 DNA: TGTGCCACCAGTGACGACGGGACTCAGGAGACCCAGTACTTC
D gene: -
V gene: TRBV24-1
J gene: TRBJ2-5
clone size: -

CDR3 protein: CASSLSGGALETQYF
CDR3 DNA: TGTGCCAGCAGTCTTAGCGGGGGGGCGTTAGAGACCCAGTACTTC
D gene: TRBD2
V gene: TRBV28
J gene: TRBJ2-5
clone size: few

CDR3 protein: CASSFFGNEQFF
CDR3 DNA: TGTGCCAGCAGCTTTTTCGGCAATGAGCAGTTCTTC
D gene: -
V gene: TRBV11-2
J gene: TRBJ2-1
clone size: -

CDR3 protein: CASSTPGLLVDTQYF
CDR3 DNA: TGTGCCAGCAGTACCCCGGGACTATTAGTAGATACGCAGTATTTT
D gene: TRBD2
V gene: TRBV7-2
J gene: TRBJ2-3
clone size: once

CDR3 protein: CASSSGGPAIYEQYF
CDR3 DNA: TGTGCCAGCAGCTCAGGGGGACCGGCGATCTACGAGCAGTACTTC
D gene: TRBD1
V gene: TRBV7-2
J gene: TRBJ2-7
clone size: -